This TCR beta chain appears in the sequencing data of a study of blood T cell repertoires in COVID-19. Study-wide context: Collection of acute and convalescent COVID-19 samples took place in the United States, Italy and Spain. PBMCs, B-cell-depleted T cells, or T cells provided the cDNA or gDNA that made up the material.

Authors' methods: Amplification from reference gene primers served as the basis for estimated nucleated cell counts. Generated by immunoSEQ multiplex PCR, the TCRdb table keeps only in-frame clones and is missing some. Clone size and V and J calls were adopted from that table, with D and trimming inferred from the DNA. This table has approximately 300,000 clones, more than 75% appearing once. The CDR3 covers 14 residues. In germline, CDR1 is MNHEY, CDR2 SMNVEV (reference sequence). The ends lost 6 bases at V and 1 base at J; junction bases unmatched: 2. The TCR sequence derives from a woman between 50 and 59 years old with acute or convalescent COVID-19. The rearrangement joins TRBV27 to TRBJ2-3; 9 bases are shared with TRBD1. The sample taken for sequencing was peripheral blood. Here the CDR3 DNA reads TGTGCCAGCAGATGGGACAGGGGCACAGATACGCAGTATTTT. Translating gives CASRWDRGTDTQYF.